This TCR beta chain was profiled in a study of CD8 T cells in ankylosing spondylitis. CDR1 is MDHEN and CDR2 is SYDVKM in the germline V gene. There are 15 residues in the CDR3. The ends lost 4 bases at V and 5 bases at J; junction bases unmatched: 7. This clonotype was observed a few times. The antigen is unknown. Overall study findings and caveats: Blood from ankylosing spondylitis patients appeared to carry a characteristic roughly 8-variant TCR beta motif. The authors found the disease-linked clones to be CD8+ and relatively rare in peripheral blood.

TCRdb analysed the 5' RACE reads with MiXCR anew, one entry per CDR3 protein. The sample holds around 130,000 distinct CDR3 sequences, approximately 17% seen once. V is TRBV28 and J is TRBJ2-5; TRBD1 agrees at 10 bases. This sequence was found in a male donor with ankylosing spondylitis. Material for sequencing was blood, either unsorted or a sorted T cell fraction (not recorded which). Written as DNA, the CDR3 is TGTGCCAGCAGTTCAGGGACAGGGGTTATCGAGACCCAGTACTTC. It specifies CASSSGTGVIETQYF.